A selection of T cell receptor beta chains follows, all from one sample in a study of cytomegalovirus exposure and HLA in healthy donors. Sequencing used immunoSEQ multiplex PCR; TCRdb keeps in-frame clones, though not all of them. The sample carries 50,000 to 70,000 clones, roughly 80% recorded once. Sequenced input: PBMCs. These receptors all come from a woman between 40 and 55 years old in good health and CMV-seronegative. Each CDR3 is given without its conserved first and last residue. Clone size is shown for a subset of rows, as once, few, many or a class of expanded clone.

TRBV6-1	.	TRBJ1-1	ASSEDREGTEAF
TRBV29-1	.	TRBJ2-3	SVEDLEMRGADTQY
TRBV27	.	TRBJ2-7	ASSLSTSGYEQY
TRBV29-1	.	TRBJ1-1	GGGTGGNTEAF
TRBV5-6	.	TRBJ2-5	ASSFEGVKETQY
TRBV6-6	.	TRBJ1-5	ASTPGYSNQPQH
TRBV2	.	TRBJ2-7	ASKEREGYEQY
TRBV5-1	.	TRBJ1-5	ASSLVGQGDQPQH
TRBV5-1	.	TRBJ2-7	ASSLIAGGSYEQY
TRBV19	few	TRBJ1-2	ASSMIRGQGYT
TRBV7-9	.	TRBJ2-1	ASSLQASGLYNEQF
TRBV9	once	TRBJ2-7	ASSVGASGTEEQY
TRBV9	.	TRBJ2-1	ASTLTGSAHYNEQF
TRBV10-3	.	TRBJ2-7	AISESEESYEQY
TRBV4-1	.	TRBJ2-5	ASSQARGNQETQY
TRBV5-6	.	TRBJ2-1	ASSPLAGGHNEQF
TRBV27	.	TRBJ2-7	ASSLEPETYEQY
TRBV9	few	TRBJ2-7	ASSVAPGIYEQY
TRBV30	.	TRBJ1-2	AWSPRQGTGYT
TRBV4-1	few	TRBJ2-7	ASSQASGVSYEQY
TRBV6-1	once	TRBJ2-5	ASTASIQETQY
TRBV27	.	TRBJ2-6	ASSRGQGAWSGANVLT